Shown below are 9 T cell receptor beta chains from a single sample sequenced in a study of radiation and T cells in renal cell carcinoma. Stated time point: blood 2 weeks post-SBRT. Noted treatment: 15 Gy SBRT to primary tumor, nephrectomy 4 weeks later. The data were produced by immunoSEQ multiplex PCR, yet TCRdb's version contains in-frame clones alone and is incomplete. The repertoire consists of about 150,000 clones, with roughly 90% occurring once and the leading ten covering roughly 13%. This specimen was blood, taken from a patient whose treatment included radiotherapy and nephrectomy. The receptors originated from a woman in her 50s with renal cell carcinoma.

The J gene is TRBJ2-5, the V gene TRBV4-1, with D tentatively TRBD1 or TRBD2 (5 bases each). The CDR3 is 16 residues long. Germline V gene data show CDR1 as MGHRA and CDR2 as YSYEKL. The V end was cut by 3 bases, the J end by 2 bases, with 16 bases between. For the CDR3, the DNA is TGCGCCAGCAGCCACTTGGGTGGGGACCAACAAGAGACCCAGTACTTC. This encodes CASSHLGGDQQETQYF.

In its sample, this clone was seen a few times. The rearrangement uses TRBV2 and TRBJ1-2, with unresolved D. The V end lost 6 bases, the J end lost 4 bases, and 12 bases lay between the germline ends. Germline V CDR1 and CDR2: SNHLY, FYNNEI. The CDR3 consists of 13 residues. Here the CDR3 reads CASRHRWGYGYTF. Here the CDR3 DNA reads TGTGCCAGCAGACACCGGTGGGGCTATGGCTACACCTTC.

On this clone itself: The same CDR3 arises from other DNA sequences in this sample as well. The chain joins TRBV5-8 to TRBJ1-1; D perhaps matches TRBD1 (5 bases). The germline CDR1 and CDR2 sequences are SGHTS and YDEGEE. The V end was cut by 4 bases, the J end by 8 bases, with 12 bases between. CDR3 length equals 12 residues. CDR3 nucleotide sequence: TGTGCCAGCAGCCTTGTCAGGACAGAAGCTTTCTTT. This codes for CASSLVRTEAFF.

Here the CDR3 reads CASSSEPPAAFF. DNA of the CDR3: TGTGCCAGCAGTTCTGAACCCCCGGCAGCTTTCTTT. The rearrangement joins TRBV6-5 to TRBJ1-1, with D uncertain. V shed 4 bases and J shed 10 bases, with 13 bases lying between them. The CDR3 runs to 12 residues. Germline V lookup: CDR1 MNHEY, CDR2 SVGAGI.

The CDR3 DNA reads TGTGCCAGTAGTATAACCGCAGGAGCTAGCGGGGGGATTATGGATGAGCAGTTCTTC. Its protein product is CASSITAGASGGIMDEQFF. V and J are TRBV19 and TRBJ2-1; TRBD2 aligns across 11 bases. The CDR3 loop spans 19 amino acids. Trimming removed 2 bases from V and 8 bases from J; junction bases left unmatched: 17. The germline gives CDR1 LNHDA, CDR2 SQIVND (reference sequence).

V usage is TRBV9 and J usage is TRBJ1-5; D ambiguous. From germline, CDR1 is SGDLS and CDR2 YYNGEE. Trimming took 0 bases from V and 0 from J, leaving 4 bases between them. The CDR3 extends over 14 amino acids. CDR3 DNA sequence: TGTGCCAGCAGCGTAGAGGGTAGCAATCAGCCCCAGCATTTT. Its protein product is CASSVEGSNQPQHF.

The genes are TRBV28 and TRBJ1-4; no reliable D call. The CDR3 has 16 amino acids. Germline-derived CDR1 and CDR2 are MDHEN and SYDVKM. V lost 2 bases and J lost 4, with 14 bases in between. CDR3 bases: TGTGCCAGCAGTTTAGGCCCCCAGTCTAGTAATGAAAAACTGTTTTTT. Encoded protein: CASSLGPQSSNEKLFF.

The rearrangement uses TRBV7-2 and TRBJ1-1, with no clear D. The V end was cut by 0 bases, the J end by 4 bases, with 6 bases between. CDR3 length equals 13 residues. CDR1 and CDR2 from the germline V gene are SGHTA and FQGNSA. The CDR3 loop is CASSLAKGTEAFF. The CDR3 DNA sequence: TGTGCCAGCAGCTTAGCCAAGGGCACTGAAGCTTTCTTT. The full variable domain, rest sourced from reference TRBV7-2 and TRBJ1-1, is GAGVSQSPSNKVTEKGKDVELRCDPISGHTALYWYRQSLGQGLEFLIYFQGNSAPDKSGLPSDRFSAERTGGSVSTLTIQRTQQEDSAVYLCASSLAKGTEAFFGQGTRLTVV.

The chain joins TRBV6-6 to TRBJ1-6; possibly TRBD1 for D (6 bases). Germline CDR1 reads MNHNY; CDR2 reads SVGAGI (reference sequence). Between the trimmed V and J ends, which lost 6 bases and 7 bases, there was a span of 16 bases. The CDR3 consists of 15 residues. CDR3 amino acids: CASRGLGQENSPLHF. The CDR3 coding sequence is TGTGCCAGCAGGGGCTTGGGACAAGAAAATTCACCCCTCCACTTT.